This T cell receptor beta chain was retrieved from a study of Ad26.COV2.S vaccination and SARS-CoV-2 variants. TCRdb's copy holds only in-frame clones and misses some; the assay was immunoSEQ multiplex PCR. The sample holds around 380,000 clones, roughly nine tenths seen once. Stated treatment: over 15 received Ad26.COV2.S at low or high dose, single or two shots; about 5 received placebo; per-sample allocation not given. Repertoires come from day 63 after the first vaccine or placebo injection. Trimming cost V 4 bases and J 0 bases, with 6 bases left between them. CDR3 length equals 13 residues. Per the germline V gene, CDR1 is MNHEY and CDR2 is SVGAGI.

The chain recombines TRBV6-5 with TRBJ1-1; D possibly corresponds to TRBD1 (5 bases). The sequence came from a person between 18 and 60 years old who received the Ad26.COV2.S COVID-19 vaccine or a placebo. The sample in question was peripheral blood, obtained in a trial of Ad26.COV2.S vaccine versus placebo. This CDR3 is CASSLGVNTEAFF. CDR3 DNA sequence: TGTGCCAGCAGTTTAGGGGTGAACACTGAAGCTTTCTTT.